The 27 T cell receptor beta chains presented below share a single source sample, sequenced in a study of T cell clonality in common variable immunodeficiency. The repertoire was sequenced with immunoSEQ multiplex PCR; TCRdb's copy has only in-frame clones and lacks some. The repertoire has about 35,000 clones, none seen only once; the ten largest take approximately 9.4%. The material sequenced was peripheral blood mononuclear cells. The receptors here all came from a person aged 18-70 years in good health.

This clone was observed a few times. The sequenced CDR3 bases are TGTGCCAGCTCGGAGGGGGTGGTTAGGATTGAC. The encoded protein is CASSEGVVRID. In full, the CDR3 reads CASSEGVVRIDYTF. This rearrangement joins TRBV6-2 or TRBV6-3 to TRBJ1-2, with a possible D match to TRBD1 (6 bases). Read sequence stops 3 residues before the CDR3 end, and the germline J gene provides the missing end. Germline V lookup: CDR1 MNHEY, CDR2 SVGEGT. CDR3 length equals 14 residues.

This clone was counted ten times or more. The CDR3 region is CASSSRTGNQPQHF. The DNA read from the CDR3 is TGTGCCAGCAGCTCTAGGACTGGCAATCAGCCC. The chain is built from TRBV5-6 and TRBJ1-5; D gene ambiguous. The CDR3 extends 3 residues past the end of the read, so its final part is completed from the germline J gene. Between the trimmed V and J ends, which lost 3 bases and 2 bases, there was a span of 9 bases. The CDR3 is made up of 14 amino acids. Germline values: CDR1 SGHDT, CDR2 YYEEEE.

The CDR3 spells CASSSVTSLGYEQYF. The sequenced CDR3 bases are TGTGCCAGCAGCTCCGTGACTAGCTTGGGCTACGAG. This sequence joins TRBV11-2 and TRBJ2-7; 7 nucleotides match TRBD2. The read finishes 3 residues shy of the CDR3 end, and the germline J gene is used to complete it. The CDR3 totals 15 residues. From germline, CDR1 is SGHAT and CDR2 FQNNGV. V lost 4 bases to trimming and J lost 3 bases; unmatched junction nucleotides: 9. Full variable domain (rest looked up from reference TRBV11-2 and TRBJ2-7): EAGVAQSPRYKIIEKRQSVAFWCNPISGHATLYWYQQILGQGPKLLIQFQNNGVVDDSQLPKDRFSAERLKGVDSTLKIQPAKLEDSAVYLCASSSVTSLGYEQYFGPGTRLTVT.

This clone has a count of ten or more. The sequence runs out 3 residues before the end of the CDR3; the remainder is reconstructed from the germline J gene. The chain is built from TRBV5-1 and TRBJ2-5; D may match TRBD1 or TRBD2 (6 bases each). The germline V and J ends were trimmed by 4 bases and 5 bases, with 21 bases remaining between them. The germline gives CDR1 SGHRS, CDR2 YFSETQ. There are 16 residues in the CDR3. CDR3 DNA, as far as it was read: TGCGCCAGCAGCGGAAACTCCAGGGGAGGAGGGGAGACC. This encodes CASSGNSRGGGET. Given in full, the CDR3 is CASSGNSRGGGETQYF.

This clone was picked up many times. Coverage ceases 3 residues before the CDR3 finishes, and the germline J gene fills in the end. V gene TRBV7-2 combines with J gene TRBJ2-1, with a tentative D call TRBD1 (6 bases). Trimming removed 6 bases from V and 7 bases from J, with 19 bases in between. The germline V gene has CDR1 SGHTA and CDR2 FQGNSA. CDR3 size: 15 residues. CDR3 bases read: TGTGCCAGCAGACGCACCCAGCAGGGGAGTAATGAG. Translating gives CASRRTQQGSNE. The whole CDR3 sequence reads CASRRTQQGSNEQFF.

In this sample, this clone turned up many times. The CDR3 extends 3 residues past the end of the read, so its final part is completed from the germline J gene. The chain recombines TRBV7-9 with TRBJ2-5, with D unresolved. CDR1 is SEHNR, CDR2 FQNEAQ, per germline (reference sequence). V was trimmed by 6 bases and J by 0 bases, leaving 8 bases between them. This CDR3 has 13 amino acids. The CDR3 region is CASSLDYQETQYF. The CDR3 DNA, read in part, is TGTGCCAGCAGTCTCGACTACCAAGAGACC.

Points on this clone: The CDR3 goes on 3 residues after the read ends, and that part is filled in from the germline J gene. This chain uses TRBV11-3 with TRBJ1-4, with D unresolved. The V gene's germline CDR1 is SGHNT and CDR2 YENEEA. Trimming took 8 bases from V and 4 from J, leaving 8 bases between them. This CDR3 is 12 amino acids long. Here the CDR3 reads CASGYGNEKLFF. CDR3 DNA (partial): TGTGCCAGCGGCTACGGTAATGAAAAA. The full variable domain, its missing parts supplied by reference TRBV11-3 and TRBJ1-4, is EAGVVQSPRYKIIEKKQPVAFWCNPISGHNTLYWYLQNLGQGPELLIRYENEEAVDDSQLPKDRFSAERLKGVDSTLKIQPAELGDSAVYLCASGYGNEKLFFGSGTQLSVL.

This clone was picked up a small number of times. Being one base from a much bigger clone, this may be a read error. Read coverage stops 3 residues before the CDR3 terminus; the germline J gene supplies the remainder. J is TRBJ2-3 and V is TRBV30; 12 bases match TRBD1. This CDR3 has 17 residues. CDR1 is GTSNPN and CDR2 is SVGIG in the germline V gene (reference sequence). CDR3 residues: CAWSRGPGQGASQPQYF. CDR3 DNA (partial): TGTGCCTGGAGCAGGGGACCGGGACAGGGGGCAAGTCAGCCG. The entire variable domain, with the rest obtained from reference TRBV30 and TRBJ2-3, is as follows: SQTIHQWPATLVQPVGSPLSLECTVEGTSNPNLYWYRQAAGRGLQLLFYSVGIGQISSEVPQNLSASRPQDRQFILSSKKLLLSDSGFYLCAWSRGPGQGASQPQYFGPGTRLTVL.

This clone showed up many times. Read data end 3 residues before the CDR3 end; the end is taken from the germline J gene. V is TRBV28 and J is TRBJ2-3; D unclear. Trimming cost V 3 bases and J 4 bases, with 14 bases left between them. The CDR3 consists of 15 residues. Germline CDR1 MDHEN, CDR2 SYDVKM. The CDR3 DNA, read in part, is TGTGCCAGCAGTTTGTACAGTGTGAGTGCAGATACG. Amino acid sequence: CASSLYSVSADT. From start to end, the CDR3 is CASSLYSVSADTQYF.

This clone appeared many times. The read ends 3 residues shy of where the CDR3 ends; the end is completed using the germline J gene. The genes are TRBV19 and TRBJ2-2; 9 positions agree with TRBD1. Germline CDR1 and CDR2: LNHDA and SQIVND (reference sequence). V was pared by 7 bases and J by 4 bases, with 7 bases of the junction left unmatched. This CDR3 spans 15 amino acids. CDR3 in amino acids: CASTLGTGSTGELFF. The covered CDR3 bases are TGTGCCAGTACCCTAGGGACAGGGAGCACCGGGGAG.

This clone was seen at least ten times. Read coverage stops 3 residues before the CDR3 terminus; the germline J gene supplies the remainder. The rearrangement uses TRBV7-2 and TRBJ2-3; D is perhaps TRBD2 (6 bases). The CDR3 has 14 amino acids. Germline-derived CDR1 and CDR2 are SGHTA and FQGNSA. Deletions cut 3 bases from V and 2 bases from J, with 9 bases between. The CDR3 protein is CASSLPSATDTQYF. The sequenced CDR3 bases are TGTGCCAGCAGCTTGCCTAGCGCCACAGATACG.

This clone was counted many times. The CDR3 bases that were read are TGTGCCAGTAGTATGTCCCGGTTGTTCACAGATACG. This codes for CASSMSRLFTDT. In full, the CDR3 is CASSMSRLFTDTQYF. The rearrangement uses TRBV19 and TRBJ2-3; no reliable D call. The read falls 3 residues short of the CDR3 end, and the missing part is taken from the germline J gene. The CDR3 length is 15 residues. V lost 3 bases and J lost 2, with 12 bases in between. Germline V CDR1 and CDR2: LNHDA, SQIVND (reference sequence).

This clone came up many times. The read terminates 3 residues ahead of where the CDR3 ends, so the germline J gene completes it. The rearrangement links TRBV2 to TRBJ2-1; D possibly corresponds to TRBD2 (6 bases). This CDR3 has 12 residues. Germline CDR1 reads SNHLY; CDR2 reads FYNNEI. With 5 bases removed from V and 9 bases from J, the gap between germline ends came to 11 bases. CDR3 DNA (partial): TGTGCCAGCAGTTCCGGGACTCTTGAG. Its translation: CASSSGTLE. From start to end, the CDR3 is CASSSGTLEQFF. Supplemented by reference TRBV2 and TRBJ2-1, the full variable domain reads EPEVTQTPSHQVTQMGQEVILRCVPISNHLYFYWYRQILGQKVEFLVSFYNNEISEKSEIFDDQFSVERPDGSNFTLKIRSTKLEDSAMYFCASSSGTLEQFFGPGTRLTVL.

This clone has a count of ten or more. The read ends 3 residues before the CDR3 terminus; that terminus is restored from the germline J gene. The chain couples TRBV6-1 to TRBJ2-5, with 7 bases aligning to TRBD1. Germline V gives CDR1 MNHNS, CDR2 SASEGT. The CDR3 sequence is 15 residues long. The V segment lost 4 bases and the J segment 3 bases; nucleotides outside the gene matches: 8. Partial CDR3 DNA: TGTGCCAGCAGTGCCCGTAACAGGGGAGAAGAGACC. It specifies CASSARNRGEET. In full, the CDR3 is CASSARNRGEETQYF.

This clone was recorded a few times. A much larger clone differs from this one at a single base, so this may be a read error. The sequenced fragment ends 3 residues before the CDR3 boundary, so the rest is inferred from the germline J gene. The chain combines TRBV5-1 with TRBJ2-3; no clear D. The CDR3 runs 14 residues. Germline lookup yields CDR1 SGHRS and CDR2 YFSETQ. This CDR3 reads CASNSEYRADAQYF. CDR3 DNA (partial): TGCGCCAGCAACTCCGAGTATAGGGCAGATGCG.

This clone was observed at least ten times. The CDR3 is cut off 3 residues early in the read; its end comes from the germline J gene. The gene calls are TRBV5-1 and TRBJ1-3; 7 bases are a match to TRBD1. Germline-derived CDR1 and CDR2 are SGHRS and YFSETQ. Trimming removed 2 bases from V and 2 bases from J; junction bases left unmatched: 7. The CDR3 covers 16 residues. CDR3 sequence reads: CASSFGDSATGNTIYF. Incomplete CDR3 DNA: TGCGCCAGCAGCTTTGGGGACAGCGCGACTGGAAACACC.

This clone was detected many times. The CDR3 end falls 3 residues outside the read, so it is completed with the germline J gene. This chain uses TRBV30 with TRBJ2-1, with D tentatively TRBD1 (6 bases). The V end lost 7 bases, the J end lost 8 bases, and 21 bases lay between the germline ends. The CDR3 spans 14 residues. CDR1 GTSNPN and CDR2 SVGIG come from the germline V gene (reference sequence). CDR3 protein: CAFQRRGTSDEQFF. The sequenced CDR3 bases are TGTGCCTTCCAAAGGAGAGGGACAAGCGATGAG.

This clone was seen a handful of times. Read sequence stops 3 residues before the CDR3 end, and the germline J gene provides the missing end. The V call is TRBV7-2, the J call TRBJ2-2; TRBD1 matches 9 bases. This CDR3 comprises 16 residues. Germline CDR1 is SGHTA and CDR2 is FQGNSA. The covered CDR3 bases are TGTGCCAGCAGCTTAGCGGTCGGGACAGGGAAGGAAAAG. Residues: CASSLAVGTGKEK. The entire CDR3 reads CASSLAVGTGKEKLFF.

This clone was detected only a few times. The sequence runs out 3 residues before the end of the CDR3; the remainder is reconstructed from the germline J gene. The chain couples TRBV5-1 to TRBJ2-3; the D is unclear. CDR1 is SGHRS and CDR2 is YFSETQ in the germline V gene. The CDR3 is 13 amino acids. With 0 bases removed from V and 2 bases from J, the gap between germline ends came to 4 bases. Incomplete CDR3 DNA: TGCGCCAGCAGCTTGGGAGCCACAGATACG. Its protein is CASSLGATDT. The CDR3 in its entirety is CASSLGATDTQYF. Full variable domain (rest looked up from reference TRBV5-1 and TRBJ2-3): KAGVTQTPRYLIKTRGQQVTLSCSPISGHRSVSWYQQTPGQGLQFLFEYFSETQRNKGNFPGRFSGRQFSNSRSEMNVSTLELGDSALYLCASSLGATDTQYFGPGTRLTVL.

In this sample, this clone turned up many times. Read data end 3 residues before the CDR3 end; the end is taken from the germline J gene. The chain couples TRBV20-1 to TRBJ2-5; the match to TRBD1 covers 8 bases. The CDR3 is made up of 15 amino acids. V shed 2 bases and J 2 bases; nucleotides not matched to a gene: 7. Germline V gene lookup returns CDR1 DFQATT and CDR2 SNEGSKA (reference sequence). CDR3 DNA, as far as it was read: TGCAGTGCTAGACCGGACAGGGAAATACAAGAGACC. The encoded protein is CSARPDREIQET. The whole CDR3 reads CSARPDREIQETQYF.

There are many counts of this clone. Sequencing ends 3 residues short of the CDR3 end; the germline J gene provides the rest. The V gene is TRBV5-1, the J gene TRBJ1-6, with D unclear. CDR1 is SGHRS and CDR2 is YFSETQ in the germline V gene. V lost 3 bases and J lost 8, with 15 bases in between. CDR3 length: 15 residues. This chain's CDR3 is CASSSRRGRDSPLHF. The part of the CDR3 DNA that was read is TGCGCCAGCAGCTCGAGGCGGGGAAGGGATTCACCC.

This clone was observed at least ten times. The CDR3: CASKTYGGRTHEQYF. The covered CDR3 bases are TGTGCCAGCAAAACCTACGGGGGGAGGACCCACGAG. The chain couples TRBV11-2 to TRBJ2-7; 7 positions agree with TRBD2. The read halts 3 residues ahead of the CDR3 end, with the missing end drawn from the germline J gene. Germline V lookup: CDR1 SGHAT, CDR2 FQNNGV. V trimming: 7 bases; J trimming: 5 bases; junction bases outside the gene matches: 14. The CDR3 spans 15 residues.

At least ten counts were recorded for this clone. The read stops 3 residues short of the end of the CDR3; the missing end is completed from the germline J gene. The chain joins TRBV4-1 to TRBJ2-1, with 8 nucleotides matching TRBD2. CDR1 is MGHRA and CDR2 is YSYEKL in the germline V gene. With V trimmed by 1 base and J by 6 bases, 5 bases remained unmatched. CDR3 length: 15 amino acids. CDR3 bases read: TGCGCCAGCAGCCAAGTGGCGGGAGGAGGCAATGAG. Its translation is CASSQVAGGGNE. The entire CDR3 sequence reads CASSQVAGGGNEQFF.

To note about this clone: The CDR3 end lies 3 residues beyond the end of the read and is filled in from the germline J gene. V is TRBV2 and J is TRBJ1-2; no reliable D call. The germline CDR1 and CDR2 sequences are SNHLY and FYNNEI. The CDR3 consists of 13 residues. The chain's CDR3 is CASTLESTDTYTF. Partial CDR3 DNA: TGTGCCAGCACCTTAGAGAGCACAGATACC.

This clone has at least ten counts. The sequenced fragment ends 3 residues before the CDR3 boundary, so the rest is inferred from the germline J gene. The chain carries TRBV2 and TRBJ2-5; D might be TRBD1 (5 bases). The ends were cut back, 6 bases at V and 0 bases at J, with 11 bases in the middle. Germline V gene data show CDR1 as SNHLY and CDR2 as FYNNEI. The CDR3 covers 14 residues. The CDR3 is CASSETEYQETQYF. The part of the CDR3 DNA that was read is TGTGCCAGCAGCGAGACAGAGTACCAAGAGACC.

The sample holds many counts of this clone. CDR3: CSARSQGEEKLFF. CDR3 DNA (partial): TGCAGTGCTAGATCGCAGGGGGAAGAAAAA. The chain employs TRBV20-1 and TRBJ1-4; 7 bases line up with TRBD1. The sequence runs out 3 residues before the end of the CDR3; the remainder is reconstructed from the germline J gene. This CDR3 contains 13 residues. The V and J ends lost 2 bases and 8 bases, in that order; junction bases with no gene match: 5. Germline CDR1 reads DFQATT; CDR2 reads SNEGSKA (reference sequence).

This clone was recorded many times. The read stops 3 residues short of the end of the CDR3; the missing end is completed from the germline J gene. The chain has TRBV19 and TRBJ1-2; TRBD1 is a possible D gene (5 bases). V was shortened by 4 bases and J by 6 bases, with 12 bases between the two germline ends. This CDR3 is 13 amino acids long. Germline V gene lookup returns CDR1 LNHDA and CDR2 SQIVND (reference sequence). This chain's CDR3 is CASSTRGVDGYTF. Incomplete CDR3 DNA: TGTGCCAGTAGTACGAGGGGCGTGGATGGC.